This entry lists 24 T cell receptor beta chains sequenced from one sample in a study of Ad26.COV2.S vaccination and SARS-CoV-2 variants. Treatment described: roughly 20 received Ad26.COV2.S at low or high dose, single or two shots; several received placebo; per-sample allocation not given. Following the first vaccine or placebo injection, samples were taken on day 63. Only in-frame clones appear in the TCRdb table, and some are missing; sequencing was by immunoSEQ multiplex PCR. The sample yields about 350,000 clones, 85% to 90% seen once. The input for sequencing was peripheral blood, taken in a trial of Ad26.COV2.S vaccine versus placebo. These receptors all come from a person aged 18-65 years who received the Ad26.COV2.S COVID-19 vaccine or a placebo.

This clone was seen more than once but under ten times. The CDR3 DNA reads as TGTGCCAGCAGCCCCGCTGGAGGGGGCATCGAGCAGTACTTC. Translating it yields CASSPAGGGIEQYF. The rearrangement links TRBV6-5 to TRBJ2-7; weak D call: TRBD1 (7 bases). The germline V gene encodes CDR1 MNHEY and CDR2 SVGAGI. The CDR3 runs to 14 residues. V gave up 6 bases and J gave up 6 bases, with 18 bases separating them.

This clone was recorded a few times. J is TRBJ2-7 and V is TRBV10-3, with D perhaps TRBD2 (6 bases). V gave up 0 bases and J gave up 0 bases, with 12 bases separating them. This CDR3 is built from 16 residues. Looked up from germline, CDR1 is ENHRY and CDR2 is SYGVKD. The CDR3 loop reads CAISESIGRDSYEQYF. The CDR3 bases are TGTGCCATCAGTGAGTCGATTGGGCGGGACTCCTACGAGCAGTACTTC.

This chain connects TRBV7-7 to TRBJ2-5; TRBD1 might be the D (5 bases). Germline CDR1 reads SSHAT; CDR2 reads FNYEAQ (reference sequence). This CDR3 comprises 15 residues. The ends were cut back, 5 bases at V and 2 bases at J, with 15 bases in the middle. The CDR3 loop reads CASSRSDWTQETQYF. In DNA form, the CDR3 reads TGTGCCAGCAGCCGCAGCGATTGGACACAAGAGACCCAGTACTTC.

The genes are TRBV5-1 and TRBJ1-1; D gene unclear. Trimming removed 0 bases from V and 2 bases from J, with 11 bases in between. CDR1 and CDR2 from the germline V gene are SGHRS and YFSETQ. The CDR3 is 15 residues long. CDR3 nucleotides: TGCGCCAGCAGCTTGGTGTCGGATGGTAACACTGAAGCTTTCTTT. Protein: CASSLVSDGNTEAFF. The full variable domain, its missing parts supplied by reference TRBV5-1 and TRBJ1-1, is KAGVTQTPRYLIKTRGQQVTLSCSPISGHRSVSWYQQTPGQGLQFLFEYFSETQRNKGNFPGRFSGRQFSNSRSEMNVSTLELGDSALYLCASSLVSDGNTEAFFGQGTRLTVV.

This chain uses TRBV7-9 with TRBJ2-7, with D perhaps given as TRBD1 or TRBD2 (7 bases each). The germline CDR1 and CDR2 sequences are SEHNR and FQNEAQ (reference sequence). The CDR3 loop spans 17 amino acids. The V end lost 4 bases, the J end lost 2 bases, and 21 bases lay between the germline ends. CDR3 amino acids: CASSSQGGPGIAYEQYF. CDR3 nucleotide sequence: TGTGCCAGCAGCTCCCAGGGGGGGCCAGGGATCGCCTACGAGCAGTACTTC.

The chain couples TRBV12-3 or TRBV12-4 to TRBJ1-5; D is perhaps TRBD1 (6 bases). The CDR3 is 13 residues long. Trimming shortened V by 8 bases and J by 3 bases, and 11 bases separated the two germline ends. The CDR3 protein is CASSWGANQPQHF. The CDR3 nucleotides read TGTGCCAGCTCCTGGGGGGCCAATCAGCCCCAGCATTTT.

V is TRBV5-4 and J is TRBJ1-1; D is unclear. CDR1 is SGHNT and CDR2 is YYREEE in the germline V gene (reference sequence). V gave up 6 bases and J gave up 1 base, with 7 bases separating them. The CDR3 spans 12 residues. The CDR3 sequence: CASIGQNTEAFF. CDR3 bases: TGTGCCAGCATCGGGCAGAACACTGAAGCTTTCTTT. The whole variable domain, filled in from reference TRBV5-4 and TRBJ1-1, reads ETGVTQSPTHLIKTRGQQVTLRCSSQSGHNTVSWYQQALGQGPQFIFQYYREEENGRGNFPPRFSGLQFPNYSSELNVNALELDDSALYLCASIGQNTEAFFGQGTRLTVV.

The genes are TRBV2 and TRBJ2-1, with D perhaps matching TRBD1 or TRBD2 (5 bases each). CDR1 and CDR2 (germline): SNHLY, FYNNEI. Between the trimmed V and J ends, which lost 5 bases and 9 bases, there was a span of 11 bases. The CDR3 runs to 12 residues. The CDR3, as DNA: TGTGCCAGCAGTCTAGGGACCACTGAGCAGTTCTTC. It translates to CASSLGTTEQFF.

This clone was seen more than once but under ten times. Written as DNA, the CDR3 is TGTGCCAGCAGACCCCCGGGGTATAATCAGCCCCAGCATTTT. This codes for CASRPPGYNQPQHF. The gene calls are TRBV6-5 and TRBJ1-5; the D is unclear. In germline, CDR1 is MNHEY, CDR2 SVGAGI. Deletions cut 6 bases from V and 4 bases from J, with 13 bases between. This CDR3 has 14 amino acids.

V usage is TRBV27 and J usage is TRBJ2-5; D possibly corresponds to TRBD1 (6 bases). This CDR3 has 14 residues. V gave up 3 bases and J gave up 9 bases, with 17 bases separating them. Germline lookup yields CDR1 MNHEY and CDR2 SMNVEV (reference sequence). The CDR3 region is CASSFGRGKRPQYF. CDR3 nucleotides: TGTGCCAGCAGTTTCGGCAGGGGCAAGAGACCCCAGTACTTC.

The rearrangement uses TRBV7-2 and TRBJ2-1; tentative D call: TRBD2 (5 bases). Germline V gene sequence: CDR1 SGHTA, CDR2 FQGNSA. The CDR3 covers 16 residues. The V gene lost 5 bases and the J gene lost 0 bases, with 14 bases spanning the gap. CDR3 in amino acids: CASSPRHGSSYNEQFF. For the CDR3, the DNA is TGTGCCAGCAGCCCACGACATGGGAGCTCCTACAATGAGCAGTTCTTC.

The J gene is TRBJ2-3, the V gene TRBV6-5; a weak D match, TRBD1 (6 bases). The length of the CDR3 is 15 residues. V was clipped by 5 bases and J by 2 bases, with 14 bases between them. The germline gives CDR1 MNHEY, CDR2 SVGAGI. CDR3 protein: CASSQLTGFTDTQYF. For the CDR3, the DNA is TGTGCCAGCAGTCAACTGACAGGTTTCACAGATACGCAGTATTTT.

The V and J genes are TRBV19 and TRBJ1-5; D remains unclear. The CDR3 is 14 amino acids. Germline V gene data show CDR1 as LNHDA and CDR2 as SQIVND (reference sequence). V gave up 3 bases and J gave up 10 bases, with 16 bases separating them. CDR3 protein: CASSMLPPGRPQHF. CDR3 DNA: TGTGCCAGTAGTATGTTACCCCCAGGTCGACCCCAGCATTTT.

This clone was recorded only once. The chain has TRBV7-2 and TRBJ2-3, with 14 positions matching TRBD2. The J segment lost 5 bases and the V segment lost 5 bases, leaving 6 bases of the junction unmatched. The length of the CDR3 is 16 residues. CDR1 SGHTA and CDR2 FQGNSA come from the germline V gene. The CDR3 DNA follows: TGTGCCAGCAGCAGATCGGGACTAGCGGGAGAAGATACGCAGTATTTT. This encodes CASSRSGLAGEDTQYF.

Regarding this clone: The same CDR3 also results from other DNA sequences found in this sample. V usage is TRBV5-1 and J usage is TRBJ1-1; D is uncertain. Trimming took off 1 base at V and 1 base at J, with 5 bases between the two ends. The CDR3 has 13 residues. CDR1 and CDR2 from the germline V gene are SGHRS and YFSETQ. The CDR3 bases are TGCGCCAGCAGCTTGTCCGAGAACACTGAAGCTTTCTTT. Its protein product is CASSLSENTEAFF. Supplemented by reference TRBV5-1 and TRBJ1-1, the full variable domain reads KAGVTQTPRYLIKTRGQQVTLSCSPISGHRSVSWYQQTPGQGLQFLFEYFSETQRNKGNFPGRFSGRQFSNSRSEMNVSTLELGDSALYLCASSLSENTEAFFGQGTRLTVV.

The chain joins TRBV5-1 to TRBJ1-4; 7 bases map to TRBD1. This CDR3 contains 12 residues. Germline V lookup: CDR1 SGHRS, CDR2 YFSETQ. V dropped 3 bases and J dropped 17; count of bases not matched to a gene: 10. The CDR3 DNA sequence: TGCGCCAGCAGCTCATCGGACAGGATGAGTTTTTTT. As protein: CASSSSDRMSFF. Using reference TRBV5-1 and TRBJ1-4 for the parts outside the CDR3, the full variable domain is KAGVTQTPRYLIKTRGQQVTLSCSPISGHRSVSWYQQTPGQGLQFLFEYFSETQRNKGNFPGRFSGRQFSNSRSEMNVSTLELGDSALYLCASSSSDRMSFFGSGTQLSVL.

The chain couples TRBV4-2 to TRBJ1-1, with TRBD1 identical over 8 bases. Looked up from germline, CDR1 is LGHNA and CDR2 is YNFKEQ. The CDR3 is made up of 19 amino acids. After removal of 3 bases from V and 0 bases from J, the junction contained 15 bases not matched to a gene. The DNA of the CDR3 is TGTGCCAGCAGCCATTTATCCCCCGGGACAGGAGCTTTGAACACTGAAGCTTTCTTT. It yields the protein CASSHLSPGTGALNTEAFF.

This chain connects TRBV5-1 to TRBJ2-3; 10 positions agree with TRBD1. The CDR3 consists of 16 residues. With V trimmed by 0 bases and J by 6 bases, 7 bases remained unmatched. Germline-derived CDR1 and CDR2 are SGHRS and YFSETQ. DNA for the CDR3: TGCGCCAGCAGCTTGGGACAGGGGGCAAGTAGGGATACGCAGTATTTT. Amino acid sequence: CASSLGQGASRDTQYF.

V is TRBV3-1 (or the pseudogene TRBV3-2) and J is TRBJ2-2; D call uncertain. The CDR3 runs to 14 residues. Germline loops: CDR1 LGHDT, CDR2 YNNKEL (reference sequence). Between the trimmed V and J ends, which lost 4 bases and 1 base, there was a span of 7 bases. CDR3 coding DNA: TGTGCCAGCAGCCGGCTAGAGAACACCGGGGAGCTGTTTTTT. Encoded protein: CASSRLENTGELFF.

The chain is built from TRBV3-1 (or the pseudogene TRBV3-2) and TRBJ2-1; D possibly corresponds to TRBD1 (5 bases). This CDR3 is built from 15 residues. V was clipped by 0 bases and J by 1 base, with 7 bases between them. Germline assignment: CDR1 LGHDT and CDR2 YNNKEL (reference sequence). The CDR3 sequence: CASSQDRVSYNEQFF. The CDR3 DNA is TGTGCCAGCAGCCAAGACAGGGTTTCCTACAATGAGCAGTTCTTC.

J is TRBJ2-1 and V is TRBV7-7, with D possibly TRBD2 on 6 matching bases. Trimming removed 1 base at V and 15 bases at J, with 16 bases between. This CDR3 spans 13 amino acids. Germline CDR1 SSHAT, CDR2 FNYEAQ (reference sequence). The CDR3 is CASSLDPAGLPFF. The DNA for the CDR3 is TGTGCCAGCAGCTTAGACCCCGCGGGGTTGCCGTTCTTC.

V gene TRBV7-9 combines with J gene TRBJ1-1, with D tentatively TRBD1 (6 bases). Germline CDR1 and CDR2: SEHNR and FQNEAQ (reference sequence). Deletions cut 2 bases from V and 1 base from J, with 8 bases between. CDR3 length equals 14 residues. CDR3 DNA sequence: TGTGCCAGCAGCTTAACGGACAGGAACACTGAAGCTTTCTTT. Translating gives CASSLTDRNTEAFF.

V and J are TRBV5-1 and TRBJ2-5; D perhaps matches TRBD1 (6 bases). Trimming removed 4 bases from V and 4 bases from J, with 17 bases in between. Germline V CDR1 and CDR2: SGHRS, YFSETQ. The CDR3 contains 15 residues. DNA of the CDR3: TGCGCCAGCAGCCCGCCGGATCAGGGGATAGAGACCCAGTACTTC. It encodes CASSPPDQGIETQYF.

J is TRBJ2-7 and V is TRBV28; 10 bases match TRBD1. This CDR3 comprises 19 residues. Germline trimming cut 7 bases from V and 4 bases from J; bases unmatched to any gene: 22. The germline V gene has CDR1 MDHEN and CDR2 SYDVKM. CDR3 residues: CASISQRDRGSRYFYEQYF. The CDR3 DNA sequence: TGTGCCAGCATCTCCCAAAGGGACAGGGGCTCCCGATACTTTTACGAGCAGTACTTC. Full variable domain (missing parts from reference TRBV28 and TRBJ2-7): DVKVTQSSRYLVKRTGEKVFLECVQDMDHENMFWYRQDPGLGLRLIYFSYDVKMKEKGDIPEGYSVSREKKERFSLILESASTNQTSMYLCASISQRDRGSRYFYEQYFGPGTRLTVT.